The 26 T cell receptor beta chains presented below share a single source sample, sequenced in a study of OX40 agonist ivuxolimab in advanced cancers. Profiled with immunoSEQ multiplex PCR; TCRdb holds only in-frame clones, not every one. The sample has about 61,000 clones, 65% to 90% seen once. Material: CD4+ or CD8+ T cells sorted from blood, obtained in a trial of the OX40 agonist ivuxolimab. All receptors come from an adult with an advanced solid tumor such as melanoma, head and neck, liver or kidney cancer.

This chain links TRBV19 with TRBJ1-5; possibly TRBD1 for D (6 bases). Germline lookup yields CDR1 LNHDA and CDR2 SQIVND (reference sequence). The CDR3 runs to 15 residues. V lost 7 bases and J lost 3, with 16 bases in between. The DNA for the CDR3 is TGTGCCAGTACCGCCTGGCAGGGGATCAATCAGCCCCAGCATTTT. Translation gives CASTAWQGINQPQHF.

The sample holds a few counts of this clone. The rearrangement joins TRBV27 to TRBJ2-7, with 11 nucleotides matching TRBD2. V lost 6 bases to trimming and J lost 4 bases; unmatched junction nucleotides: 5. From germline, CDR1 is MNHEY and CDR2 SMNVEV (reference sequence). The CDR3 extends over 14 amino acids. CDR3 nucleotides: TGTGCCAGCAGCCGACTAGCGGGAAATTACGAGCAGTACTTC. Translated: CASSRLAGNYEQYF.

This clone was counted between two and nine times. The rearrangement links TRBV19 to TRBJ2-7, with 7 bases aligning to TRBD1. The V segment lost 6 bases and the J segment 2 bases; nucleotides outside the gene matches: 10. Per the germline V gene, CDR1 is LNHDA and CDR2 is SQIVND (reference sequence). The CDR3 consists of 15 residues. Written as DNA, the CDR3 is TGTGCCAGTAGGCTAAGGACAGGAGCCCCCTACGAGCAGTACTTC. As protein: CASRLRTGAPYEQYF.

V usage is TRBV27 and J usage is TRBJ2-1, with no clear D. CDR3 length: 11 amino acids. Germline CDR1 reads MNHEY; CDR2 reads SMNVEV (reference sequence). V lost 3 bases, J lost 8 bases, and 5 bases lay in between. The CDR3 loop is CASSFFHEQFF. The DNA of the CDR3 is TGTGCCAGCAGTTTCTTCCATGAGCAGTTCTTC.

CDR3 DNA: TGTGCCAGCTCACCAAGCAGCGGGAGACCCTCCTACAATGAGCAGTTCTTC. Its translation is CASSPSSGRPSYNEQFF. The J gene is TRBJ2-1, the V gene TRBV18, with TRBD2 matching over 8 bases. CDR3 length: 17 amino acids. The V and J ends lost 2 bases and 0 bases, in that order; junction bases with no gene match: 6. The germline V gene encodes CDR1 KGHSH and CDR2 LQKENI.

The gene calls are TRBV4-1 and TRBJ2-1; 7 bases line up with TRBD1. V dropped 0 bases and J dropped 7; count of bases not matched to a gene: 9. This CDR3 is built from 16 residues. Germline loops: CDR1 MGHRA, CDR2 YSYEKL. CDR3 DNA: TGCGCCAGCAGCCAAGACGTAAGGGGACAGAAGAATGAGCAGTTCTTC. Its translation is CASSQDVRGQKNEQFF.

The V call is TRBV19, the J call TRBJ2-2, with 9 bases identical to TRBD1. Germline CDR1 and CDR2: LNHDA and SQIVND (reference sequence). This CDR3 has 15 amino acids. Trimming took 8 bases from V and 6 from J; bases not matched to a gene: 10. The CDR3 sequence: CASLGQGIGAGELFF. CDR3 in DNA: TGTGCCAGTTTGGGACAGGGAATAGGGGCCGGGGAGCTGTTTTTT.

The chain is built from TRBV27 and TRBJ1-1, with D uncertain. The CDR3 covers 13 residues. The ends were cut back, 7 bases at V and 7 bases at J, with 16 bases in the middle. The germline gives CDR1 MNHEY, CDR2 SMNVEV (reference sequence). CDR3 nucleotide sequence: TGTGCCAGCATCCCCTCCGGCAGGCGTGAAGCTTTCTTT. This sequence encodes CASIPSGRREAFF.

The rearrangement uses TRBV7-9 and TRBJ2-5; TRBD2 agrees at 11 bases. The V and J ends lost 5 bases and 3 bases, in that order; junction bases with no gene match: 8. Germline CDR1 reads SEHNR; CDR2 reads FQNEAQ (reference sequence). The CDR3 contains 16 residues. The CDR3 DNA is TGTGCCAGCAGCCAAATACTAGCGGGGGTAGAAGAGACCCAGTACTTC. It is translated as CASSQILAGVEETQYF.

The chain carries TRBV5-1 and TRBJ2-5; D not certain. The V gene's germline CDR1 is SGHRS and CDR2 YFSETQ. V was pared by 3 bases and J by 3 bases, with 15 bases between. The CDR3 sequence is 15 residues long. The CDR3: CASSWISRAEETQYF. DNA for the CDR3: TGCGCCAGCAGCTGGATTAGTAGGGCAGAAGAGACCCAGTACTTC.

The chain has TRBV19 and TRBJ1-5; tentative D call: TRBD1 (6 bases). Germline V gives CDR1 LNHDA, CDR2 SQIVND (reference sequence). The CDR3 has 15 residues. The V end was cut by 6 bases, the J end by 4 bases, with 16 bases between. As DNA, the CDR3 is TGTGCCAGTAGCCTGACAGGTATTCGTAATCAGCCCCAGCATTTT. It codes for CASSLTGIRNQPQHF.

The rearrangement uses TRBV28 and TRBJ2-1; 8 bases are a match to TRBD2. V was pared by 6 bases and J by 7 bases, with 11 bases of the junction left unmatched. Germline loops: CDR1 MDHEN, CDR2 SYDVKM. The CDR3 spans 15 residues. CDR3 amino acids: CASRLSGSSGNEQFF. CDR3 sequence (DNA): TGTGCCAGCAGGCTGAGCGGGAGTTCTGGGAATGAGCAGTTCTTC.

This chain connects TRBV6-1 to TRBJ2-5; tentatively, D is TRBD1 (6 bases). Per germline, CDR1 MNHNS and CDR2 SASEGT. The germline V and J ends were trimmed by 3 bases and 5 bases, with 16 bases remaining between them. The CDR3 has 15 amino acids. The CDR3 is CASSEILGAGETQYF. The CDR3 DNA is TGTGCCAGCAGTGAGATTCTGGGGGCAGGGGAGACCCAGTACTTC.

V gene TRBV7-9 combines with J gene TRBJ1-4; D remains unclear. The germline CDR1 and CDR2 sequences are SEHNR and FQNEAQ (reference sequence). The CDR3 has 16 residues. V was clipped by 2 bases and J by 0 bases, with 10 bases between them. The CDR3 reads CASSLQREATNEKLFF. The CDR3 DNA follows: TGTGCCAGCAGCTTACAACGGGAGGCAACTAATGAAAAACTGTTTTTT.

CDR3 region: CASSQDSGTVSYEQYF. In DNA, the CDR3 is TGCGCCAGCAGCCAAGACTCCGGGACGGTCTCCTACGAGCAGTACTTC. The chain links TRBV4-1 to TRBJ2-7, with D perhaps given as TRBD1 or TRBD2 (5 bases each). The CDR3 contains 16 residues. Germline V lookup: CDR1 MGHRA, CDR2 YSYEKL. V lost 0 bases and J lost 0, with 12 bases in between.

The chain combines TRBV14 with TRBJ2-3; tentatively, D is TRBD2 (6 bases). Trimming shortened V by 5 bases and J by 3 bases, and 9 bases separated the two germline ends. CDR1 is SGHDN and CDR2 is FVKESK in the germline V gene. The CDR3 totals 13 residues. The CDR3 is CASSAAGTDTQYF. The CDR3 nucleotides read TGTGCCAGCAGCGCGGCGGGGACAGATACGCAGTATTTT.

This clone showed up just once. Compared with germline, one end of the junction differs, possibly owing to a read error. The chain links TRBV2 to TRBJ1-2; maybe TRBD1 (6 bases). The CDR3 consists of 14 residues. Per germline, CDR1 SNHLY and CDR2 FYNNEI. The CDR3 DNA reads TGTGCCAGCAGAGAAGGACAGTTCCCCTATGGCTACACCTTC. It yields the protein CASREGQFPYGYTF.

V usage is TRBV29-1 and J usage is TRBJ1-2, with D tentatively TRBD1 (5 bases). CDR3 size: 15 residues. In germline, CDR1 is SQVTM, CDR2 ANQGSEA. The ends were cut back, 6 bases at V and 5 bases at J, with 22 bases in the middle. CDR3 sequence: CSVRFRDREGYGYTF. For the CDR3, the DNA is TGCAGCGTGCGATTCCGGGACCGGGAGGGGTATGGCTACACCTTC.

The CDR3 coding sequence is TGTGCCAGCAGCCCTCCAACCCCGGGCCCATTTTACACCTTC. Protein sequence: CASSPPTPGPFYTF. The V and J genes are TRBV5-4 and TRBJ1-2; no reliable D call. CDR1 SGHNT and CDR2 YYREEE come from the germline V gene (reference sequence). CDR3 size: 14 residues. The V and J ends lost 4 bases and 11 bases respectively, with 21 bases between them.

This clone turned up a few times. This chain joins TRBV11-3 and TRBJ2-1; D is possibly TRBD1 or TRBD2 (5 bases each). V lost 1 base and J lost 0, with 10 bases in between. This CDR3 has 16 residues. From germline, CDR1 is SGHNT and CDR2 YENEEA. CDR3 region: CASSLGGGPSYNEQFF. The DNA for the CDR3 is TGTGCCAGCAGCTTAGGGGGCGGGCCCTCCTACAATGAGCAGTTCTTC.

The V gene is TRBV7-3, the J gene TRBJ2-3; tentative D call: TRBD1 (5 bases). Trimming took 5 bases from V and 6 from J, leaving 12 bases between them. The CDR3 is 13 residues long. Germline CDR1 is SGHTA and CDR2 is FQGTGA. CDR3 DNA: TGTGCCAGCAGCCAATCAGGGTGGGATACGCAGTATTTT. Its translation is CASSQSGWDTQYF.

J is TRBJ2-6 and V is TRBV7-9; D is undetermined. CDR3 length: 13 residues. Germline values: CDR1 SEHNR, CDR2 FQNEAQ (reference sequence). Trimming removed 5 bases at V and 8 bases at J, with 10 bases between. In DNA, the CDR3 is TGTGCCAGCAGCCCGAGCACGACCAACGTCCTGACTTTC. The encoded protein is CASSPSTTNVLTF.

The chain links TRBV5-1 to TRBJ2-1; a possible D gene is TRBD1 (6 bases). The CDR3 loop spans 12 amino acids. Trimming stripped 6 bases from V and 6 bases from J, with 10 bases between. CDR1 and CDR2 from the germline V gene are SGHRS and YFSETQ. As DNA, the CDR3 is TGCGCCAGCAACTTACAGGGCAATGAGCAGTTCTTC. Translated: CASNLQGNEQFF. The full variable domain, rest sourced from reference TRBV5-1 and TRBJ2-1, is KAGVTQTPRYLIKTRGQQVTLSCSPISGHRSVSWYQQTPGQGLQFLFEYFSETQRNKGNFPGRFSGRQFSNSRSEMNVSTLELGDSALYLCASNLQGNEQFFGPGTRLTVL.

This chain connects TRBV9 to TRBJ2-2; 10 nucleotides line up with TRBD2. The V and J ends lost 1 base and 9 bases, in that order; junction bases with no gene match: 9. Germline V gene sequence: CDR1 SGDLS, CDR2 YYNGEE. The CDR3 spans 16 residues. Here the CDR3 DNA reads TGTGCCAGCAGCGTACTAGCGGGAGTCTCAGGCAGGGAGCTGTTTTTT. Translation gives CASSVLAGVSGRELFF.

This CDR3 reads CASSYSSGTGEEQFF. The CDR3 DNA reads TGTGCCAGCAGTTACTCGTCCGGGACAGGTGAGGAGCAGTTCTTC. J is TRBJ2-1 and V is TRBV6-5, with 8 bases lining up with TRBD1. With V trimmed by 0 bases and J by 10 bases, 8 bases remained unmatched. This CDR3 has 15 amino acids. CDR1 and CDR2 from the germline V gene are MNHEY and SVGAGI.

The V gene is TRBV18, the J gene TRBJ1-5, with TRBD1 as a possible D gene (5 bases). Germline loops: CDR1 KGHSH, CDR2 LQKENI. The CDR3 is 13 amino acids. Trimming pared 8 bases from V and 1 base from J, leaving 9 bases between. CDR3: CASQEGSNQPQHF. The CDR3 DNA follows: TGTGCCAGCCAGGAGGGGAGCAATCAGCCCCAGCATTTT.